These 22 T cell receptor beta chains came from one sample sequenced in a study of cytomegalovirus exposure and HLA in healthy donors. It was with 60 Vbeta and 13 Jbeta primers that the PCR ran. Profiled with immunoSEQ multiplex PCR; TCRdb holds only in-frame clones, not every one. Seen here are hundreds of thousands of clones, 76% observed once, and the top ten hold around 0.63%. The sequencing sample was made of PBMCs. These receptor sequences come from a man aged 18-30 years in good health and CMV-seronegative.

The chain links TRBV11-3 to TRBJ2-5; tentatively, D is TRBD2 (6 bases). The CDR3 runs to 12 residues. V gave up 4 bases and J gave up 7 bases, with 10 bases separating them. Germline V gene data show CDR1 as SGHNT and CDR2 as YENEEA. The CDR3: CASSSLGGTQYF. The DNA of the CDR3 is TGTGCCAGCAGCTCTCTGGGGGGGACCCAGTACTTC.

V gene TRBV10-1 combines with J gene TRBJ2-1; 8 bases align to TRBD2. The CDR3 is 13 residues long. Germline trimming cut 4 bases from V and 6 bases from J; bases unmatched to any gene: 2. Germline CDR1 is WNHNN and CDR2 is SYGVQD (reference sequence). The CDR3 sequence: CASSVAGGNEQFF. Written as DNA, the CDR3 is TGCGCCAGCAGTGTGGCGGGAGGCAATGAGCAGTTCTTC.

V is TRBV5-1 and J is TRBJ1-2, with 9 bases identical to TRBD1. This CDR3 comprises 14 residues. Germline values: CDR1 SGHRS, CDR2 YFSETQ. J gave up 2 bases and V 4 bases, and 3 bases lay outside the gene matches. CDR3: CASSIGTGNYGYTF. The CDR3 coding sequence is TGCGCCAGCAGCATCGGGACAGGGAACTATGGCTACACCTTC. Full variable domain (remainder filled in from reference TRBV5-1 and TRBJ1-2): KAGVTQTPRYLIKTRGQQVTLSCSPISGHRSVSWYQQTPGQGLQFLFEYFSETQRNKGNFPGRFSGRQFSNSRSEMNVSTLELGDSALYLCASSIGTGNYGYTFGSGTRLTVV.

This clone occurred a few times. V and J are TRBV2 and TRBJ2-3, with a tentative D call TRBD1 (5 bases). This CDR3 contains 12 residues. V was shortened by 7 bases and J by 3 bases, with 8 bases between the two germline ends. Germline V gene lookup returns CDR1 SNHLY and CDR2 FYNNEI. CDR3 DNA sequence: TGTGCCAGCAATCAGGGAACAGATACGCAGTATTTT. Its protein product is CASNQGTDTQYF.

J is TRBJ2-7 and V is TRBV6-5; 7 bases agree with TRBD1. Germline V gene sequence: CDR1 MNHEY, CDR2 SVGAGI. This CDR3 is built from 15 residues. With V trimmed by 7 bases and J by 4 bases, 13 bases remained unmatched. The CDR3 region is CASISISGQVYEQYF. The CDR3 region has the DNA TGTGCCAGCATCAGCATATCAGGACAGGTTTACGAGCAGTACTTC.

There are a few counts of this clone. The chain couples TRBV13 to TRBJ2-1, with 8 bases lining up with TRBD2. Germline values: CDR1 PRHDT, CDR2 FYEKMQ (reference sequence). The CDR3 covers 13 residues. V dropped 5 bases and J dropped 8; count of bases not matched to a gene: 5. CDR3 nucleotide sequence: TGTGCCAGCAGCGACCCGGGAGGGGATGAGCAGTTCTTC. Protein product: CASSDPGGDEQFF.

This chain uses TRBV7-2 with TRBJ2-7; 7 nucleotides match TRBD2. V shed 1 base, J shed 6 bases, and the junction held 9 bases outside the gene matches. The CDR3 is 15 amino acids. Germline V gene lookup returns CDR1 SGHTA and CDR2 FQGNSA. The CDR3 region has the DNA TGTGCCAGCAGCTTAGTGGGAGGGCCAAGCGGCGAGCAGTACTTC. Its translation: CASSLVGGPSGEQYF. The whole variable domain, remainder taken from reference TRBV7-2 and TRBJ2-7, is GAGVSQSPSNKVTEKGKDVELRCDPISGHTALYWYRQSLGQGLEFLIYFQGNSAPDKSGLPSDRFSAERTGGSVSTLTIQRTQQEDSAVYLCASSLVGGPSGEQYFGPGTRLTVT.

The table lists this clone with a few counts. The chain is built from TRBV5-1 and TRBJ2-1, with TRBD1 matching over 10 bases. V gave up 0 bases and J gave up 6 bases; unmatched junction bases: 3. Germline V gene lookup returns CDR1 SGHRS and CDR2 YFSETQ. This CDR3 region has 15 residues. The CDR3: CASSLVGTGVNEQFF. DNA of the CDR3: TGCGCCAGCAGCTTGGTTGGGACAGGGGTCAATGAGCAGTTCTTC. Full variable domain (outside the CDR3, taken from reference TRBV5-1 and TRBJ2-1): KAGVTQTPRYLIKTRGQQVTLSCSPISGHRSVSWYQQTPGQGLQFLFEYFSETQRNKGNFPGRFSGRQFSNSRSEMNVSTLELGDSALYLCASSLVGTGVNEQFFGPGTRLTVL.

The chain joins TRBV4-1 to TRBJ2-1; 10 positions agree with TRBD1. The germline gives CDR1 MGHRA, CDR2 YSYEKL. With 6 bases clipped from V and 7 bases from J, the junction kept 9 bases outside the gene matches. The CDR3 sequence is 15 residues long. The CDR3 spells CASSLVRTGGNEQFF. DNA for the CDR3: TGCGCCAGCAGTCTCGTGAGGACAGGGGGGAATGAGCAGTTCTTC.

The gene calls are TRBV5-1 and TRBJ2-3; no clear D. The CDR3 runs to 13 residues. Per the germline V gene, CDR1 is SGHRS and CDR2 is YFSETQ. Deletions cut 0 bases from V and 3 bases from J, with 5 bases between. CDR3 protein: CASSLARTDTQYF. The CDR3 nucleotides read TGCGCCAGCAGCTTGGCCCGGACAGATACGCAGTATTTT. The full variable domain, its missing parts supplied by reference TRBV5-1 and TRBJ2-3, is KAGVTQTPRYLIKTRGQQVTLSCSPISGHRSVSWYQQTPGQGLQFLFEYFSETQRNKGNFPGRFSGRQFSNSRSEMNVSTLELGDSALYLCASSLARTDTQYFGPGTRLTVL.

The chain carries TRBV7-2 and TRBJ2-3; 12 nucleotides agree with TRBD1. The V segment lost 3 bases and the J segment 4 bases; nucleotides outside the gene matches: 8. The CDR3 runs 17 residues. Germline CDR1 and CDR2: SGHTA and FQGNSA. CDR3: CASSFSGTGGSADTQYF. DNA of the CDR3: TGTGCCAGCAGCTTCTCCGGGACAGGGGGCTCCGCAGATACGCAGTATTTT.

The chain couples TRBV4-2 to TRBJ1-1; D is unresolved. There are 16 residues in the CDR3. CDR1 is LGHNA and CDR2 is YNFKEQ in the germline V gene. The germline V and J ends were trimmed by 0 bases and 0 bases, with 11 bases remaining between them. CDR3 coding DNA: TGTGCCAGCAGCCAAGAGGCAGGCAACTTGAACACTGAAGCTTTCTTT. Its protein is CASSQEAGNLNTEAFF.

This clone was picked up a small number of times. V and J are TRBV7-9 and TRBJ2-2; 10 bases match TRBD1. The CDR3 is 13 amino acids. Unmatched junction bases numbered 2, after V lost 7 bases and J lost 6 bases. From germline, CDR1 is SEHNR and CDR2 FQNEAQ (reference sequence). Written as DNA, the CDR3 is TGTGCCAGCATCGGACAGGGGGCCGGGGAGCTGTTTTTT. Translating gives CASIGQGAGELFF.

This chain uses TRBV5-1 with TRBJ2-1; TRBD2 matches 15 bases. Germline trimming cut 8 bases from V and 15 bases from J; bases unmatched to any gene: 27. The germline V gene encodes CDR1 SGHRS and CDR2 YFSETQ. CDR3 length: 19 residues. The DNA for the CDR3 is TGCGCCAGATCATTACCGGGACAGACCGGACTAGCGGGAGGGCCGCAGCCGTTCTTC. The encoded protein is CARSLPGQTGLAGGPQPFF.

The genes are TRBV4-1 and TRBJ2-3; 8 nucleotides align to TRBD2. CDR3 length: 16 amino acids. V shed 4 bases, J shed 0 bases, and the junction held 6 bases outside the gene matches. Per germline, CDR1 MGHRA and CDR2 YSYEKL. The CDR3 spells CASSLGASGSTDTQYF. The CDR3 DNA reads TGCGCCAGCAGCCTCGGGGCTAGCGGGAGCACAGATACGCAGTATTTT.

DNA for the CDR3: TGCGCCAGCAGCCAAGATTCTGTCAGGGCCTACAATGAGCAGTTCTTC. This codes for CASSQDSVRAYNEQFF. The chain has TRBV4-1 and TRBJ2-1; perhaps TRBD1 as D (5 bases). Germline lookup yields CDR1 MGHRA and CDR2 YSYEKL. The CDR3 extends over 16 amino acids. Trimming removed 0 bases from V and 2 bases from J, with 11 bases in between.

V is TRBV6-5 and J is TRBJ2-7; TRBD2 matches at 7 bases. The CDR3 sequence is 13 residues long. V lost 6 bases to trimming and J lost 6 bases; unmatched junction nucleotides: 8. Germline lookup yields CDR1 MNHEY and CDR2 SVGAGI. Here the CDR3 reads CASRKNPSGEQYF. CDR3 DNA sequence: TGTGCCAGCAGAAAGAACCCTAGCGGCGAGCAGTACTTC.

The chain has TRBV5-1 and TRBJ2-1; TRBD2 is a possible D gene (6 bases). The CDR3 is made up of 16 amino acids. Trimming took 4 bases from V and 0 from J, leaving 14 bases between them. CDR1 SGHRS and CDR2 YFSETQ come from the germline V gene. The CDR3 region is CASSPAGTGSYNEQFF. The CDR3 DNA reads as TGCGCCAGCAGCCCGGCCGGGACTGGCTCCTACAATGAGCAGTTCTTC.

The genes are TRBV27 and TRBJ2-5, with TRBD1 matching 9 bases. The CDR3 extends over 15 amino acids. Germline V lookup: CDR1 MNHEY, CDR2 SMNVEV (reference sequence). Trimming removed 1 base from V and 2 bases from J; junction bases left unmatched: 2. CDR3 nucleotides: TGTGCCAGCAGTTTATTAGGACAGGGGCAAGAGACCCAGTACTTC. As protein: CASSLLGQGQETQYF.

J is TRBJ1-5 and V is TRBV9; D might be TRBD1 (5 bases). The germline CDR1 and CDR2 sequences are SGDLS and YYNGEE. The germline V and J ends were trimmed by 3 bases and 1 base, with 8 bases remaining between them. CDR3 length equals 14 residues. CDR3 DNA sequence: TGTGCCAGCAGCGCGGACATGAGCAATCAGCCCCAGCATTTT. Protein: CASSADMSNQPQHF.

The chain combines TRBV27 with TRBJ1-2; tentatively, D is TRBD1 (6 bases). Deletions cut 3 bases from V and 8 bases from J, with 19 bases between. The germline CDR1 and CDR2 sequences are MNHEY and SMNVEV (reference sequence). The CDR3 has 15 amino acids. The CDR3 spells CASSFQGTTLGGYTF. The CDR3, as DNA: TGTGCCAGCAGTTTCCAGGGGACCACTCTGGGAGGCTACACCTTC.

V and J are TRBV11-2 and TRBJ1-3; D is undetermined. CDR3 length: 15 residues. Germline assignment: CDR1 SGHAT and CDR2 FQNNGV. Trimming took 3 bases from V and 0 from J, leaving 9 bases between them. The CDR3 DNA follows: TGTGCCAGCAGCTTGAGGGCGGCCTCTGGAAACACCATATATTTT. This translates into CASSLRAASGNTIYF.